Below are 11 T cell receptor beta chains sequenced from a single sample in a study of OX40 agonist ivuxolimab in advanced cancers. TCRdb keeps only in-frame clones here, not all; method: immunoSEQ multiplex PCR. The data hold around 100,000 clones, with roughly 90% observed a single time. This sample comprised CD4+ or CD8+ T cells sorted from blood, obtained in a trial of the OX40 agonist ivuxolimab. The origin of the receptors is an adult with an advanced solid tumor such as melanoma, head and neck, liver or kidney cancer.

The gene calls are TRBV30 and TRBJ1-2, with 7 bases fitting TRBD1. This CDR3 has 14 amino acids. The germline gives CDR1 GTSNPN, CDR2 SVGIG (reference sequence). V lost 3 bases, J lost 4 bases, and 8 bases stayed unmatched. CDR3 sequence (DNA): TGTGCCTGGAGGGCAGGGGGGATGAGCTATGGCTACACCTTC. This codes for CAWRAGGMSYGYTF.

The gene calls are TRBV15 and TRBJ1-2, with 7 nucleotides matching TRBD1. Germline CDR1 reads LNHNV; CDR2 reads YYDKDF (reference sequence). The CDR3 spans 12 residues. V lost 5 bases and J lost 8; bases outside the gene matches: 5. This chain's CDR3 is CATSLGTVGYTF. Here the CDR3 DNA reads TGTGCCACCAGCTTGGGGACAGTCGGCTACACCTTC.

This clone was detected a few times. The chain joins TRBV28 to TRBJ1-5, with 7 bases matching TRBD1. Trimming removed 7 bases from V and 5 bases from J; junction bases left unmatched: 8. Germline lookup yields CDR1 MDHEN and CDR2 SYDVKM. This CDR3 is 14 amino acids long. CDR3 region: CASTSLGQYQPQHF. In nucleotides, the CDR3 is TGTGCCAGCACCTCATTGGGACAGTATCAGCCCCAGCATTTT. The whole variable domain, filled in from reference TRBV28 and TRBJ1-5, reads DVKVTQSSRYLVKRTGEKVFLECVQDMDHENMFWYRQDPGLGLRLIYFSYDVKMKEKGDIPEGYSVSREKKERFSLILESASTNQTSMYLCASTSLGQYQPQHFGDGTRLSIL.

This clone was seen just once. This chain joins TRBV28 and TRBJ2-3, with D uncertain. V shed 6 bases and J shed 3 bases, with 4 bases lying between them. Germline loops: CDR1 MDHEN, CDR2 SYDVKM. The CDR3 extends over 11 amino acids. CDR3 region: CASRETDTQYF. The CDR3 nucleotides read TGTGCCAGCAGGGAAACAGATACGCAGTATTTT.

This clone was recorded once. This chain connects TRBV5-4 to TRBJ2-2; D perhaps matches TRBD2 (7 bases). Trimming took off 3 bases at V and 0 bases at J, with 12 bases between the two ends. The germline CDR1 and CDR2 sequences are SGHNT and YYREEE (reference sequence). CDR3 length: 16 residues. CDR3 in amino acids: CASSWRGGANTGELFF. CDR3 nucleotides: TGTGCCAGCAGCTGGCGAGGGGGGGCGAACACCGGGGAGCTGTTTTTT.

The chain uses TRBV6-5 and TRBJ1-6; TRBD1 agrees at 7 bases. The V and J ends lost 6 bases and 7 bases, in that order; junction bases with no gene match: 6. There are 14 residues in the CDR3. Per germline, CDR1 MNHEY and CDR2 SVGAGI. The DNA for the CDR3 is TGTGCCAGCAGGTCCAGGGGGGAGAATTCACCCCTCCACTTT. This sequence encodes CASRSRGENSPLHF.

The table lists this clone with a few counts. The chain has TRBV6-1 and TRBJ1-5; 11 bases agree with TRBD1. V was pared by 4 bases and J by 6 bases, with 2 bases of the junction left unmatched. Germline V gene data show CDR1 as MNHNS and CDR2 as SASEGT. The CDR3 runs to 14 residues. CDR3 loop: CASSGTGGSQPQHF. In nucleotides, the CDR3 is TGTGCCAGCAGTGGGACAGGGGGCAGTCAGCCCCAGCATTTT.

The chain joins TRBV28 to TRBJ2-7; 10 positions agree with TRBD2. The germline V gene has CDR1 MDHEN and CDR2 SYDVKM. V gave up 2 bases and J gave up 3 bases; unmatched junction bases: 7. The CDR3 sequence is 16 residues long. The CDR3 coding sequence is TGTGCCAGCAGTTTAACTACTAGCGGGGCCAACTACGAGCAGTACTTC. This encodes CASSLTTSGANYEQYF.

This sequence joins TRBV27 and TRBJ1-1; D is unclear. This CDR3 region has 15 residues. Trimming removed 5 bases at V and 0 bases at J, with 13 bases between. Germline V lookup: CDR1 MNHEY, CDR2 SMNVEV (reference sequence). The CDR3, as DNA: TGTGCCAGCAGTCTCACTAGGGCCCTGAACACTGAAGCTTTCTTT. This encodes CASSLTRALNTEAFF.

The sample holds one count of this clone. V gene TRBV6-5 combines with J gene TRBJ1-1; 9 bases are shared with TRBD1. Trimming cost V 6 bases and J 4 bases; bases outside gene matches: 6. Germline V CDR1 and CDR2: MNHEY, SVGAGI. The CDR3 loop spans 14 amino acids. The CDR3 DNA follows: TGTGCCAGCAGCGGACAGGGGCTGGGCACTGAAGCTTTCTTT. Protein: CASSGQGLGTEAFF.

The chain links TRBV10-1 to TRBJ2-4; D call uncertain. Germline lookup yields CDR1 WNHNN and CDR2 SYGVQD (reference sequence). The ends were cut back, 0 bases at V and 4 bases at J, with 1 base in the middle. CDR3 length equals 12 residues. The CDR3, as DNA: TGCGCCAGCAGTGAGTCAAAAAACATTCAGTACTTC. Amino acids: CASSESKNIQYF.